One sample yielded the 20 T cell receptor beta chains listed below, sequenced in a study of shared clonotypes between healthy human individuals. Generated by immunoSEQ multiplex PCR, the TCRdb table keeps only in-frame clones and is missing some. The sample has approximately 2.5 million clones; over 85% are singletons. Material: naive CD4+ T cells from PBMCs. Subset described: CD45RA+ positively selected. These receptors originate from a man younger than 30 in good health. Some clones in this sample may be carry-over from other donors' samples.

The rearrangement uses TRBV7-2 and TRBJ2-7, with TRBD2 matching 10 bases. With V trimmed by 2 bases and J by 12 bases, 13 bases remained unmatched. Germline CDR1 SGHTA, CDR2 FQGNSA. This CDR3 is built from 15 residues. CDR3 sequence (DNA): TGTGCCAGCAGCTTAACCGGGACTAGCGCCCTACTTCCGTACTTC. Translated: CASSLTGTSALLPYF.

J is TRBJ2-3 and V is TRBV14; 14 bases agree with TRBD2. From germline, CDR1 is SGHDN and CDR2 FVKESK. The junction had 5 bases not matched to a gene; V was cut back by 4 bases and J by 2 bases. The CDR3 sequence is 17 residues long. This CDR3 is CASSPGTSGRITDTQYF. In nucleotides, the CDR3 is TGTGCCAGCAGCCCCGGGACTAGCGGGAGAATCACAGATACGCAGTATTTT.

The CDR3 here is CASALAGAAAYTQYF. CDR3 coding DNA: TGTGCCAGCGCTCTTGCAGGGGCGGCCGCGTATACGCAGTATTTT. The chain links TRBV7-9 to TRBJ2-3; D is perhaps TRBD1 (6 bases). CDR1 is SEHNR and CDR2 is FQNEAQ in the germline V gene (reference sequence). This CDR3 is built from 15 residues. The V end lost 8 bases, the J end lost 7 bases, and 22 bases lay between the germline ends.

The V and J genes are TRBV7-3 and TRBJ2-2; the D is unclear. Germline V gives CDR1 SGHTA, CDR2 FQGTGA. The CDR3 covers 13 residues. Between the trimmed V and J ends, which lost 4 bases and 5 bases, there was a span of 8 bases. In nucleotides, the CDR3 is TGTGCCAGCAGCTCACGGGCGACCGGGGAGCTGTTTTTT. It specifies CASSSRATGELFF.

A word on this clone: Compared with germline, one end of the junction differs, possibly owing to a read error. The chain couples TRBV7-2 to TRBJ2-2; D unclear. Germline values: CDR1 SGHTA, CDR2 FQGNSA. The CDR3 is 15 residues long. As DNA, the CDR3 is TGTGCCAGCAGCTTAAACCGGAAGAACGCCGGGGAGCTGTTTTTT. Residues: CASSLNRKNAGELFF.

The V gene is TRBV2, the J gene TRBJ1-5, with D perhaps TRBD1 (5 bases). V gave up 8 bases and J gave up 1 base, with 9 bases separating them. The CDR3 totals 13 residues. Germline assignment: CDR1 SNHLY and CDR2 FYNNEI. Here the CDR3 DNA reads TGTGCCAGCCACCGGGACAGCAATCAGCCCCAGCATTTT. Translated, it gives CASHRDSNQPQHF.

This clone was recorded a few times. The gene calls are TRBV5-1 and TRBJ1-1; D remains unclear. V was trimmed by 2 bases and J by 0 bases, leaving 8 bases between them. The germline V gene encodes CDR1 SGHRS and CDR2 YFSETQ. CDR3 length: 14 residues. CDR3 amino acids: CASSFQGMNTEAFF. In nucleotides, the CDR3 is TGCGCCAGCAGCTTCCAAGGCATGAACACTGAAGCTTTCTTT. The entire variable domain, with the rest obtained from reference TRBV5-1 and TRBJ1-1, is as follows: KAGVTQTPRYLIKTRGQQVTLSCSPISGHRSVSWYQQTPGQGLQFLFEYFSETQRNKGNFPGRFSGRQFSNSRSEMNVSTLELGDSALYLCASSFQGMNTEAFFGQGTRLTVV.

This sequence joins TRBV18 and TRBJ2-1; 7 bases fit TRBD1. This CDR3 is 14 amino acids long. After removal of 7 bases from V and 2 bases from J, the junction contained 5 bases not matched to a gene. Per the germline V gene, CDR1 is KGHSH and CDR2 is LQKENI. The DNA for the CDR3 is TGTGCCAGCTTCTCCGGGACAGCCTACAATGAGCAGTTCTTC. It is translated as CASFSGTAYNEQFF.

The chain links TRBV9 to TRBJ1-2, with TRBD1 matching over 7 bases. CDR1 and CDR2 from the germline V gene are SGDLS and YYNGEE. The CDR3 loop spans 15 amino acids. V was pared by 6 bases and J by 2 bases, with 10 bases of the junction left unmatched. For the CDR3, the DNA is TGTGCCAGCAACCCCGGGACAGCAGTAAACTATGGCTACACCTTC. Translation: CASNPGTAVNYGYTF.

V is TRBV6-6 and J is TRBJ1-3; 7 bases are shared with TRBD1. This CDR3 has 16 amino acids. CDR1 and CDR2 (germline): MNHNY, SVGAGI (reference sequence). After removal of 5 bases from V and 0 bases from J, the junction contained 7 bases not matched to a gene. The CDR3 sequence is CASSPYRDSSGNTIYF. CDR3 sequence (DNA): TGTGCCAGCAGTCCCTACCGGGACAGCTCTGGAAACACCATATATTTT.

This clone was detected once. The V and J genes are TRBV28 and TRBJ1-1; the D is unclear. Germline CDR1 is MDHEN and CDR2 is SYDVKM. The CDR3 sequence is 13 residues long. V lost 7 bases and J 5 bases, leaving 14 bases between the germline ends. The CDR3 is CASTLGLRTEAFF. In DNA, the CDR3 is TGTGCCAGCACCCTAGGACTGCGGACTGAAGCTTTCTTT.

The V call is TRBV6-1, the J call TRBJ1-5; D call uncertain. Germline V gene data show CDR1 as MNHNS and CDR2 as SASEGT. The germline V and J ends were trimmed by 2 bases and 6 bases, with 11 bases remaining between them. This CDR3 comprises 14 residues. The CDR3 sequence: CASSEIGSPQPQHF. CDR3 in DNA: TGTGCCAGCAGTGAAATTGGATCCCCTCAGCCCCAGCATTTT.

V is TRBV21-1 and J is TRBJ2-7. TRBV21-1 is designated a pseudogene. The CDR3 spans 16 residues. CDR3 DNA: TGTGCCAGCAGCAAAGAAGGAGGGGGACAATGCTACGAGCAGTACTTC. The encoded protein is CASSKEGGGQCYEQYF.

This clone came up once. V gene TRBV4-1 combines with J gene TRBJ2-7; TRBD2 matches at 12 bases. The J segment lost 6 bases and the V segment lost 4 bases, leaving 16 bases of the junction unmatched. The CDR3 length is 18 residues. The germline CDR1 and CDR2 sequences are MGHRA and YSYEKL. CDR3 bases: TGCGCCAGCAGCCTAGTCCCGGGACTAGCGGGTAGGCTCTCCGAGCAGTACTTC. It is translated as CASSLVPGLAGRLSEQYF.

DNA for the CDR3: TGTGCCAGCAGATGGAGACCCGGGACTTACGAGCAGTACTTC. Amino acid sequence: CASRWRPGTYEQYF. This sequence joins TRBV6-5 and TRBJ2-7; D is perhaps TRBD2 (6 bases). Germline V gene data show CDR1 as MNHEY and CDR2 as SVGAGI. The V end lost 6 bases, the J end lost 4 bases, and 16 bases lay between the germline ends. The CDR3 runs 14 residues.

This clone has only one observation. This specimen includes other DNA sequences encoding the same CDR3. The V call is TRBV28, the J call TRBJ2-5; D might be TRBD2 (5 bases). The CDR3 contains 14 residues. Germline CDR1 is MDHEN and CDR2 is SYDVKM. V lost 5 bases and J 1 base, leaving 11 bases between the germline ends. The DNA for the CDR3 is TGTGCCAGCAGTCCCGGGCGGGCCCAAGAGACCCAGTACTTC. Residues: CASSPGRAQETQYF.

V gene TRBV6-5 combines with J gene TRBJ1-1; 9 nucleotides agree with TRBD1. V shed 4 bases and J 6 bases; nucleotides not matched to a gene: 9. There are 15 residues in the CDR3. Germline V CDR1 and CDR2: MNHEY, SVGAGI. CDR3 region: CASSLQGANRAEAFF. CDR3 DNA sequence: TGTGCCAGCAGTTTACAGGGGGCGAATAGAGCTGAAGCTTTCTTT.

This chain joins TRBV6-4 and TRBJ2-3; no firm D call. Germline CDR1 MRHNA, CDR2 SNTAGT. This CDR3 comprises 14 residues. V was cut by 2 bases and J by 4 bases, with 10 bases left in between. The CDR3 protein is CASSDDHWADTQYF. CDR3 sequence (DNA): TGTGCCAGCAGTGACGATCATTGGGCAGATACGCAGTATTTT.

The V call is TRBV7-2, the J call TRBJ2-7, with unresolved D. CDR3 size: 14 residues. The germline gives CDR1 SGHTA, CDR2 FQGNSA. V gave up 5 bases and J gave up 0 bases, with 11 bases separating them. Written as DNA, the CDR3 is TGTGCCAGCAGCCCCAGGTCCAACTCCTACGAGCAGTACTTC. Translated, it gives CASSPRSNSYEQYF.

V gene TRBV29-1 combines with J gene TRBJ1-2; no clear D gene. The germline V gene has CDR1 SQVTM and CDR2 ANQGSEA. V lost 4 bases, J lost 2 bases, and 5 bases lay in between. The CDR3 length is 11 residues. The CDR3 here is CSVVINYGYTF. Written as DNA, the CDR3 is TGCAGCGTTGTAATCAACTATGGCTACACCTTC.